The next 27 T cell receptor beta chains were all read from a single sample in a study of response to subunit inactivated influenza vaccine. MiXCR, run by TCRdb on the RT-PCR reads, gives a single entry per CDR3 protein. The sample consists of more than 150,000 distinct CDR3 sequences, about 9% of them appearing once. Sequencing was performed on non-naive T cells sorted from PBMCs, taken on the day of vaccination. The receptor set was obtained from a man over 45 who received an inactivated influenza vaccine.

The CDR3 sequence: CASSLLIPDNIDEQFF. As DNA, the CDR3 is TGTGCCAGCAGTTTATTAATCCCGGATAATATCGATGAGCAGTTCTTC. The genes are TRBV28 and TRBJ2-1, with D unclear. Germline V CDR1 and CDR2: MDHEN, SYDVKM. This CDR3 contains 16 residues. Trimming removed 1 base at V and 8 bases at J, with 18 bases between.

The chain is built from TRBV20-1 and TRBJ2-5, with D unclear. CDR1 and CDR2 (germline): DFQATT, SNEGSKA (reference sequence). The CDR3 has 12 amino acids. V was trimmed by 3 bases and J by 0 bases, leaving 5 bases between them. The CDR3 sequence: CSASRNQETQYF. CDR3 sequence (DNA): TGCAGTGCTAGCCGCAACCAAGAGACCCAGTACTTC.

This clonotype came up many times. The chain is built from TRBV20-1 and TRBJ2-7; TRBD1 matches at 8 bases. This CDR3 has 12 amino acids. V dropped 5 bases and J dropped 4; count of bases not matched to a gene: 4. CDR1 DFQATT and CDR2 SNEGSKA come from the germline V gene (reference sequence). The CDR3 nucleotides read TGCAGTGCTCATGGACAGGGTTACGAGCAGTACTTC. Its protein is CSAHGQGYEQYF.

Many counts were recorded for this clonotype. The genes are TRBV7-2 and TRBJ2-7; D uncertain. Germline lookup yields CDR1 SGHTA and CDR2 FQGNSA. V lost 5 bases and J 3 bases, leaving 11 bases between the germline ends. The CDR3 is made up of 13 amino acids. CDR3 coding DNA: TGTGCCAGCAGCCCGGCCGGGCTCTACGAGCAGTACTTC. This sequence encodes CASSPAGLYEQYF.

This chain joins TRBV6-2 or TRBV6-3 and TRBJ1-2; the D gene is possibly TRBD1 (5 bases). CDR3 size: 15 residues. Per germline, CDR1 MNHEY and CDR2 SVGEGT. Trimming took off 6 bases at V and 0 bases at J, with 14 bases between the two ends. The CDR3 reads CASRGGHSTNYGYTF. The CDR3 nucleotides are TGTGCCAGCAGGGGCGGACACTCGACTAACTATGGCTACACCTTC.

The chain uses TRBV5-8 and TRBJ2-3, with D possibly TRBD1 on 6 matching bases. Germline V lookup: CDR1 SGHTS, CDR2 YDEGEE. V lost 4 bases and J 0 bases, leaving 15 bases between the germline ends. CDR3 length: 16 residues. For the CDR3, the DNA is TGTGCCAGCAGCCCAGGGTGGACAGCTAGCACAGATACGCAGTATTTT. It specifies CASSPGWTASTDTQYF.

In its sample, this clonotype was seen a few times. This chain connects TRBV6-6 to TRBJ2-7, with no clear D. V lost 5 bases and J lost 7, with 6 bases in between. The CDR3 length is 10 residues. The germline V gene encodes CDR1 MNHNY and CDR2 SVGAGI (reference sequence). This chain's CDR3 is CASSNTEQYF. For the CDR3, the DNA is TGTGCCAGCAGTAACACTGAGCAGTACTTC.

Only a few counts were recorded for this clonotype. This chain joins TRBV20-1 and TRBJ2-5, with D unresolved. The CDR3 extends over 10 amino acids. The germline V gene has CDR1 DFQATT and CDR2 SNEGSKA (reference sequence). The V end was cut by 5 bases, the J end by 5 bases, with 6 bases between. The CDR3 loop reads CSAWVETQYF. DNA of the CDR3: TGCAGTGCTTGGGTGGAGACCCAGTACTTC.

The genes are TRBV28 and TRBJ2-3; a possible D gene is TRBD2 (6 bases). Trimming took 4 bases from V and 2 from J, leaving 13 bases between them. Germline CDR1 is MDHEN and CDR2 is SYDVKM. This CDR3 region has 15 residues. The CDR3 sequence is CASSSWGTYTDTQYF. Here the CDR3 DNA reads TGTGCCAGCAGTTCTTGGGGGACTTACACAGATACGCAGTATTTT.

In its sample, this clonotype was seen many times. The chain employs TRBV4-2 and TRBJ1-5; 7 positions agree with TRBD1. CDR1 and CDR2 (germline): LGHNA, YNFKEQ. The CDR3 consists of 17 residues. The J segment lost 0 bases and the V segment lost 2 bases, leaving 7 bases of the junction unmatched. For the CDR3, the DNA is TGTGCCAGCAGCCAACAGACAGGGACTTATAGCAATCAGCCCCAGCATTTT. This gives the protein CASSQQTGTYSNQPQHF.

The rearrangement joins TRBV6-5 to TRBJ1-2, with 10 bases that match TRBD1. The CDR3 extends over 17 amino acids. The V gene end was trimmed by 2 bases and the J gene end by 6 bases; junction bases not matched to a gene: 12. Germline loops: CDR1 MNHEY, CDR2 SVGAGI. CDR3 bases: TGTGCCAGCAGTTACATAAGTTCCCGGGGACAGGGGAATGGCTACACCTTC. Translated: CASSYISSRGQGNGYTF.

The sample holds many counts of this clonotype. The J gene is TRBJ2-1, the V gene TRBV7-2, with unresolved D. This CDR3 spans 14 amino acids. Germline loops: CDR1 SGHTA, CDR2 FQGNSA. V was clipped by 1 base and J by 8 bases, with 12 bases between them. CDR3 DNA: TGTGCCAGCAGCTTAGTACCCAGGTTCGATGAGCAGTTCTTC. It yields the protein CASSLVPRFDEQFF.

Ten or more counts support this clonotype. The chain joins TRBV28 to TRBJ2-7; D not certain. Trimming removed 2 bases at V and 7 bases at J, with 12 bases between. Germline V gives CDR1 MDHEN, CDR2 SYDVKM. The CDR3 has 13 residues. CDR3 amino acids: CASSLMYYPEQYF. CDR3 nucleotide sequence: TGTGCCAGCAGTTTAATGTACTACCCTGAGCAGTACTTC.

This clonotype was detected a few times. The chain employs TRBV20-1 and TRBJ2-7, with 10 bases fitting TRBD2. The germline CDR1 and CDR2 sequences are DFQATT and SNEGSKA (reference sequence). Trimming at V came to 5 bases and at J to 2 bases, leaving 6 bases not matched to a gene. CDR3 length equals 14 residues. The CDR3 DNA reads TGCAGTGCTTGGGGACTAGCGCAAACCTACGAGCAGTACTTC. Amino acid sequence: CSAWGLAQTYEQYF.

This clonotype came up many times. The genes are TRBV20-1 and TRBJ2-1; no clear D gene. The CDR3 is 14 residues long. From germline, CDR1 is DFQATT and CDR2 SNEGSKA (reference sequence). V was clipped by 5 bases and J by 4 bases, with 15 bases between them. Written as DNA, the CDR3 is TGCAGTGCTGCGACCCCATGGGGTTACAATGAGCAGTTCTTC. Translating gives CSAATPWGYNEQFF.

The table lists this clonotype with many counts. This chain joins TRBV11-2 and TRBJ1-1; D unresolved. CDR1 SGHAT and CDR2 FQNNGV come from the germline V gene. This CDR3 has 15 residues. V was shortened by 3 bases and J by 0 bases, with 11 bases between the two germline ends. The CDR3 nucleotides are TGTGCCAGCAGCTTTGCCCTTTCCATGAACACTGAAGCTTTCTTT. The encoded protein is CASSFALSMNTEAFF.

The chain employs TRBV10-2 and TRBJ2-3; tentatively, D is TRBD1 (6 bases). Germline V CDR1 and CDR2: WSHSY, SAAADI. Trimming pared 4 bases from V and 4 bases from J, leaving 12 bases between. The CDR3 spans 14 residues. Here the CDR3 DNA reads TGCGCCAGCAGTGTTACAGGGATGGCAGATACGCAGTATTTT. Protein product: CASSVTGMADTQYF.

Many counts were recorded for this clonotype. This rearrangement joins TRBV7-8 to TRBJ2-2, with 11 bases lining up with TRBD2. The CDR3 runs to 14 residues. Germline lookup yields CDR1 SGHVS and CDR2 FQNEAQ. V shed 9 bases, J shed 3 bases, and the junction held 3 bases outside the gene matches. CDR3 DNA sequence: TGTGCCAGTGCACTAGCGGGAGACACCGGGGAGCTGTTTTTT. This gives the protein CASALAGDTGELFF.

This chain uses TRBV11-2 with TRBJ2-6, with D perhaps being TRBD1 or TRBD2 (5 bases each). V was trimmed by 5 bases and J by 0 bases, leaving 20 bases between them. Germline V gene sequence: CDR1 SGHAT, CDR2 FQNNGV. CDR3 size: 19 residues. Here the CDR3 DNA reads TGTGCCAGCAGCACCATCGCGCCGGGACCGATCTCTGGGGCCAACGTCCTGACTTTC. Protein product: CASSTIAPGPISGANVLTF.

The genes are TRBV11-2 and TRBJ1-1, with 10 bases lining up with TRBD1. This CDR3 region has 14 residues. The V and J ends lost 5 bases and 11 bases, in that order; junction bases with no gene match: 11. Germline assignment: CDR1 SGHAT and CDR2 FQNNGV. The CDR3 bases are TGTGCCAGCAGCCGGACAGGGGGGCAAAGAGTGGCTTTCTTT. Translating it yields CASSRTGGQRVAFF.

This clonotype was counted at least ten times. V usage is TRBV14 and J usage is TRBJ2-2; either TRBD1 or TRBD2 may supply D (5 bases each). V was cut by 2 bases and J by 0 bases, with 22 bases left in between. The CDR3 contains 20 residues. Germline CDR1 SGHDN, CDR2 FVKESK. The CDR3 loop is CASSQFRRPLQGPNTGELFF. CDR3 DNA sequence: TGTGCCAGCAGCCAATTTCGTCGTCCATTGCAGGGACCGAACACCGGGGAGCTGTTTTTT.

This clonotype was seen at least ten times. The chain's CDR3 is CASSTTPLLGRSSYEQYF. Written as DNA, the CDR3 is TGTGCCAGCAGCACCACACCTCTACTAGGCCGAAGCTCCTACGAGCAGTACTTC. The rearrangement uses TRBV14 and TRBJ2-7; tentatively, D is TRBD2 (5 bases). Trimming pared 5 bases from V and 0 bases from J, leaving 23 bases between. Germline CDR1 SGHDN, CDR2 FVKESK. CDR3 length equals 18 residues.

CDR3 DNA: TGTGCCAGCAGCTTATGGGGGAGAGGGAGCTCCTACGAGCAGTACTTC. It translates to CASSLWGRGSSYEQYF. V gene TRBV7-2 combines with J gene TRBJ2-7; perhaps D is TRBD1 or TRBD2 (5 bases each). There are 16 residues in the CDR3. Germline-derived CDR1 and CDR2 are SGHTA and FQGNSA. The germline V and J ends were trimmed by 2 bases and 0 bases, with 14 bases remaining between them. The variable domain in full, completed from reference TRBV7-2 and TRBJ2-7, reads GAGVSQSPSNKVTEKGKDVELRCDPISGHTALYWYRQSLGQGLEFLIYFQGNSAPDKSGLPSDRFSAERTGGSVSTLTIQRTQQEDSAVYLCASSLWGRGSSYEQYFGPGTRLTVT.

This clonotype was observed once. The chain recombines TRBV27 with TRBJ1-3; a possible D gene is TRBD1 (5 bases). Trimming removed 2 bases at V and 2 bases at J, with 7 bases between. The CDR3 extends over 14 amino acids. Per the germline V gene, CDR1 is MNHEY and CDR2 is SMNVEV (reference sequence). As DNA, the CDR3 is TGTGCCAGCAGTTTACAGGGAACTGGAAACACCATATATTTT. Translated, it gives CASSLQGTGNTIYF.

This clonotype was found many times. V and J are TRBV11-2 and TRBJ2-5; 10 positions agree with TRBD2. The germline V gene encodes CDR1 SGHAT and CDR2 FQNNGV. CDR3 size: 19 residues. V lost 5 bases, J lost 6 bases, and 21 bases stayed unmatched. The CDR3 DNA follows: TGTGCCAGCAGCCCCCAGGCAGGGGGATTGCAGCGGGGGGGTAAGACCCAGTACTTC. The encoded protein is CASSPQAGGLQRGGKTQYF.

In this sample, this clonotype turned up a few times. This sequence joins TRBV6-2 or TRBV6-3 and TRBJ2-6, with a possible D match to TRBD1 (5 bases). Germline CDR1 reads MNHEY; CDR2 reads SVGEGT. The CDR3 consists of 17 residues. Trimming cost V 5 bases and J 0 bases, with 14 bases left between them. The CDR3 protein is CASSPGHGRSGANVLTF. CDR3 nucleotide sequence: TGTGCCAGCAGTCCAGGACACGGACGCTCTGGGGCCAACGTCCTGACTTTC.

In this sample, this clonotype turned up a few times. V and J are TRBV19 and TRBJ1-5; D not certain. Germline loops: CDR1 LNHDA, CDR2 SQIVND (reference sequence). V lost 1 base to trimming and J lost 2 bases, with 9 bases between them. This CDR3 region has 15 residues. The CDR3 DNA reads TGTGCCAGTAGTATAGTACGGGCGGGCAATCAGCCCCAGCATTTT. It is translated as CASSIVRAGNQPQHF.